Below are 6 T cell receptor beta chains sequenced from a single sample in a study of regulatory and conventional T cells in RAG deficiency. Genomic DNA came from blood conventional CD4+ T cells gated CD25-low CD127-high. Data came from immunoSEQ multiplex PCR; TCRdb stores just in-frame clones and leaves some out. The profile covers roughly 34,000 clones, with about three quarters appearing a single time and around 3.4% taken by the ten largest. This sample also appeared in a second study, on regulatory T cells. According to that study: The primer mix had 52 TRBV and 13 TRBJ primers.

Sequences were obtained from CD4+ effector T cells sorted from blood. The receptors were sampled from a human donor in good health.

The chain links TRBV7-8 to TRBJ2-5, with unresolved D. V was pared by 1 base and J by 4 bases, with 10 bases between. Germline loops: CDR1 SGHVS, CDR2 FQNEAQ. The CDR3 has 14 residues. In nucleotides, the CDR3 is TGTGCCAGCAGCTTAGGGGTCCGCCGAGAGACCCAGTACTTC. It encodes CASSLGVRRETQYF.

The chain has TRBV4-1 and TRBJ1-1; maybe TRBD1 (6 bases). The CDR3 extends over 18 amino acids. V was clipped by 1 base and J by 5 bases, with 23 bases between them. Germline CDR1 is MGHRA and CDR2 is YSYEKL. CDR3 loop: CASSQGESGNKGTTEAFF. DNA for the CDR3: TGCGCCAGCAGCCAAGGTGAATCTGGAAATAAGGGGACAACTGAAGCTTTCTTT.

The chain recombines TRBV6-5 with TRBJ1-2; no clear D gene. The CDR3 has 15 amino acids. Germline V gene lookup returns CDR1 MNHEY and CDR2 SVGAGI. V was trimmed by 2 bases and J by 4 bases, leaving 14 bases between them. CDR3 sequence reads: CASSYGLPDGYGYTF. The CDR3 bases are TGTGCCAGCAGTTACGGTCTCCCTGATGGCTATGGCTACACCTTC.

This chain uses TRBV11-1 with TRBJ2-7, with TRBD1 as a possible D gene (6 bases). Germline loops: CDR1 SGHAT, CDR2 FQDESV (reference sequence). Deletions cut 3 bases from V and 0 bases from J, with 12 bases between. There are 15 residues in the CDR3. The CDR3: CASSFKTRGSYEQYF. The CDR3 DNA reads TGTGCCAGCAGCTTCAAAACCAGGGGCTCCTACGAGCAGTACTTC.

The chain is built from TRBV5-6 and TRBJ2-3; a possible D gene is TRBD2 (6 bases). Per germline, CDR1 SGHDT and CDR2 YYEEEE. The CDR3 runs 13 residues. Trimming took 6 bases from V and 5 from J, leaving 13 bases between them. The CDR3: CASTPGGVDTQYF. DNA of the CDR3: TGTGCCAGCACCCCAGGCGGGGTAGATACGCAGTATTTT.

This clone appeared a few times. This chain links TRBV6-4 with TRBJ2-6, with TRBD2 matching 8 bases. Trimming at V came to 6 bases and at J to 0 bases, leaving 1 base not matched to a gene. The CDR3 is 15 residues long. Looked up from germline, CDR1 is MRHNA and CDR2 is SNTAGT. The CDR3 here is CASSSGGSGANVLTF. The CDR3 nucleotides read TGTGCCAGCAGCAGCGGGGGCTCTGGGGCCAACGTCCTGACTTTC.